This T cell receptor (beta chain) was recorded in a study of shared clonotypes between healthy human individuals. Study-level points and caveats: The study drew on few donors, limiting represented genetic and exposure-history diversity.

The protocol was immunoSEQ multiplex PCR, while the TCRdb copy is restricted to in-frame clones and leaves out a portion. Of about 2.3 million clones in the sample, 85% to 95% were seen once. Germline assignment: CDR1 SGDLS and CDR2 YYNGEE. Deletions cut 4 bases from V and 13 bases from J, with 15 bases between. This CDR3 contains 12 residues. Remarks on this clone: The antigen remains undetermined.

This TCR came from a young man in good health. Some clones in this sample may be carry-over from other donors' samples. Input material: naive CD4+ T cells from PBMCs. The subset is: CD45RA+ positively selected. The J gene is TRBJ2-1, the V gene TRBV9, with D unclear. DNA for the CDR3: TGTGCCAGCAGCCCTACGTCCGAGGAACAGTTCTTC. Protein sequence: CASSPTSEEQFF. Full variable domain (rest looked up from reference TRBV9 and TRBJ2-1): DSGVTQTPKHLITATGQRVTLRCSPRSGDLSVYWYQQSLDQGLQFLIQYYNGEERAKGNILERFSAQQFPDLHSELNLSSLELGDSALYFCASSPTSEEQFFGPGTRLTVL.